The clone carrying this T cell receptor beta chain was observed a handful of times. Germline V gene data show CDR1 as MNHEY and CDR2 as SVGAGI. CDR3 length: 16 amino acids. V shed 3 bases and J 6 bases; nucleotides not matched to a gene: 6. In TCRdb, the RT-PCR reads were re-called with MiXCR into one record per CDR3 protein. The sample includes around 700,000 distinct CDR3 sequences, over 12% of them seen just once. The sample comprised memory CD4+ T cells from blood. The source of this sequence is a female donor in good health, serving as a healthy control. The rearrangement links TRBV6-5 to TRBJ2-2, with TRBD1 matching 11 bases. The CDR3: CASSYRDRGAPGELFF. The CDR3 region has the DNA TGTGCCAGCAGTTATCGGGACAGGGGGGCCCCCGGGGAGCTGTTTTTT.